One sample yielded the 5 T cell receptor beta chains listed below, sequenced in a study of STAT3 mutations in large granular lymphocyte leukemia. Findings and limits, study-wide: In T-cell large granular lymphocyte leukemia, about half of patients showed multiple immunodominant subclonotypes.

Sequencing was performed with immunoSEQ multiplex PCR; in TCRdb, only in-frame clones are kept and a portion is missing. The sample contains some 10,000 clones, roughly 55% of which appear only once. No cognate antigen is known for these TCRs. Material: peripheral blood mononuclear cells. All receptors come from a boy between 10 and 17 years old with T-cell large granular lymphocyte leukemia. Some clones in this sample may be carry-over from other donors' samples.

This clone was seen only a few times. The chain joins TRBV6-1 to TRBJ2-1, with D unresolved. This CDR3 contains 14 residues. The ends were cut back, 7 bases at V and 5 bases at J, with 15 bases in the middle. Germline V gene data show CDR1 as MNHNS and CDR2 as SASEGT. DNA for the CDR3: TGTGCCAGCACCACAGTCGGCAGGAACAATGAGCAGTTCTTC. Translating it yields CASTTVGRNNEQFF.

The V and J genes are TRBV28 and TRBJ1-6, with D unclear. CDR3 size: 15 residues. Germline V gene lookup returns CDR1 MDHEN and CDR2 SYDVKM. V was shortened by 2 bases and J by 6 bases, with 11 bases between the two germline ends. The chain's CDR3 is CASSLGRRVNSPLHF. The CDR3 coding sequence is TGTGCCAGCAGTTTAGGTCGTCGGGTTAATTCACCCCTCCACTTT.

V and J are TRBV5-6 and TRBJ1-1; tentatively, D is TRBD1 (5 bases). This CDR3 has 14 residues. V was shortened by 5 bases and J by 4 bases, with 15 bases between the two germline ends. Germline CDR1 reads SGHDT; CDR2 reads YYEEEE. CDR3 sequence reads: CASRERGFGTEAFF. CDR3 sequence (DNA): TGTGCCAGCAGGGAGAGGGGTTTTGGCACTGAAGCTTTCTTT.

This clone showed up just a few times. The chain recombines TRBV20-1 with TRBJ2-5; unclear D gene. The germline V gene has CDR1 DFQATT and CDR2 SNEGSKA (reference sequence). This CDR3 comprises 11 residues. V shed 2 bases and J shed 7 bases, with 8 bases lying between them. DNA of the CDR3: TGCAGTGCTAGAAGGCCGGGGACCCAGTACTTC. It translates to CSARRPGTQYF.

The chain uses TRBV4-2 and TRBJ2-7, with D uncertain. V was trimmed by 5 bases and J by 6 bases, leaving 14 bases between them. Germline V gene sequence: CDR1 LGHNA, CDR2 YNFKEQ. The CDR3 sequence is 13 residues long. DNA of the CDR3: TGTGCCAGCAGCGAGATGGGGAAGGGCGAGCAGTACTTC. Encoded protein: CASSEMGKGEQYF.